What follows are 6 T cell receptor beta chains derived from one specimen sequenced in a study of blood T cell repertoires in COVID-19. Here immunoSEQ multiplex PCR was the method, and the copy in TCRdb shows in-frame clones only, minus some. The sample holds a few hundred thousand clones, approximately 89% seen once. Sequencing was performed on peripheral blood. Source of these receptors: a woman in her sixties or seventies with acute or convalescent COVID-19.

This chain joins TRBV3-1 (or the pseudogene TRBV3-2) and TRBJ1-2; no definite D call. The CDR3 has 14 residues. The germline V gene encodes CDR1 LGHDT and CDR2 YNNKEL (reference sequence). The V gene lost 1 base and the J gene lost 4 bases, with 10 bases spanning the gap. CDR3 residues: CASSQVETPYGYTF. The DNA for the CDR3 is TGTGCCAGCAGCCAAGTCGAGACTCCCTATGGCTACACCTTC.

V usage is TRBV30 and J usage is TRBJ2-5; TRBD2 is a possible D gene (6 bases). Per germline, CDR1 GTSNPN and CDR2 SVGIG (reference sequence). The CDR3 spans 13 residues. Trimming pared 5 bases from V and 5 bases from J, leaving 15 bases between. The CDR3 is CAWAVRDFETQYF. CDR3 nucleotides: TGTGCCTGGGCTGTACGGGACTTTGAGACCCAGTACTTC.

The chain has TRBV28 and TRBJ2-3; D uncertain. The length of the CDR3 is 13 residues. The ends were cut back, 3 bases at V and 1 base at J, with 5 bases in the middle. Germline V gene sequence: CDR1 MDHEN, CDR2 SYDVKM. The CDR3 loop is CASSFSGTDTQYF. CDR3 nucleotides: TGTGCCAGCAGTTTCTCCGGCACAGATACGCAGTATTTT.

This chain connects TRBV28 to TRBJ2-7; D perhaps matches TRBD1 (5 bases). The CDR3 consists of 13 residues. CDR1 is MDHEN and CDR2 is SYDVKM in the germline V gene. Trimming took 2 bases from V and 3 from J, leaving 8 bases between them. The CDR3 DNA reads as TGTGCCAGCAGTTTAAGACAGCTCTACGAGCAGTACTTC. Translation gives CASSLRQLYEQYF. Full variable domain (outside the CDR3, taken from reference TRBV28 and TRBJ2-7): DVKVTQSSRYLVKRTGEKVFLECVQDMDHENMFWYRQDPGLGLRLIYFSYDVKMKEKGDIPEGYSVSREKKERFSLILESASTNQTSMYLCASSLRQLYEQYFGPGTRLTVT.

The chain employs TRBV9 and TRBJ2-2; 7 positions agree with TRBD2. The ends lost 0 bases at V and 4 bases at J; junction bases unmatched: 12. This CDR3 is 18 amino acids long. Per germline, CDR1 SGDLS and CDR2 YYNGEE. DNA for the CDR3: TGTGCCAGCAGCGTAGTGTGGGAGGGCCCTCTTGGCACCGGGGAGCTGTTTTTT. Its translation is CASSVVWEGPLGTGELFF.

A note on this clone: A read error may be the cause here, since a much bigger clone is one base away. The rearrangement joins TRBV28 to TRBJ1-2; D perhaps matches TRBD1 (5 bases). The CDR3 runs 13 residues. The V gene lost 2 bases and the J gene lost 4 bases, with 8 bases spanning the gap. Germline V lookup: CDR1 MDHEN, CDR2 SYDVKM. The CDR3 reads CASSLGGAYGYTF. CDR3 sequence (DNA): TGTGCCAGCAGTTTAGGAGGGGCCTATGGCTACACCTTC.